These 23 T cell receptor beta chains were all obtained from the same sample, sequenced in a study of CD8+CD57+ T cells in acquired aplastic anemia. TCR beta VDJ and CDR3 profiling used genomic DNA as template. TCRdb processed the reads anew with MiXCR; each CDR3 protein has one entry. Among under 40,000 distinct CDR3 sequences listed, roughly three quarters were seen once. Sequenced input: sorted CD4+, CD8+, or CD8+CD57+ T cells (not recorded which) from PBMCs. Receptors originate from a human donor in good health, serving as a control.

The rearrangement joins TRBV7-3 to TRBJ1-2, with D unclear. The V gene lost 6 bases and the J gene lost 2 bases, with 10 bases spanning the gap. The CDR3 covers 13 residues. Germline V CDR1 and CDR2: SGHTA, FQGTGA. The CDR3 DNA sequence: TGTGCCAGCAGTTTAGGGATCAACTATGGCTACACCTTC. It translates to CASSLGINYGYTF.

The V call is TRBV20-1, the J call TRBJ2-1; D is ambiguous. The germline V gene has CDR1 DFQATT and CDR2 SNEGSKA (reference sequence). The CDR3 has 12 residues. V dropped 4 bases and J dropped 5 bases, with 9 bases sitting between them. The chain's CDR3 is CSAMRNNNEQFF. The CDR3 DNA reads as TGCAGTGCTATGAGGAATAACAATGAGCAGTTCTTC.

In its sample, this clonotype is medium-sized (0.01 to 0.1%). The rearrangement joins TRBV9 to TRBJ1-2; maybe TRBD1 (5 bases). Trimming stripped 3 bases from V and 2 bases from J, with 8 bases between. The CDR3 is made up of 13 amino acids. Germline V gene lookup returns CDR1 SGDLS and CDR2 YYNGEE. CDR3 sequence (DNA): TGTGCCAGCAGCGGCAGGGAGAACTATGGCTACACCTTC. It translates to CASSGRENYGYTF.

The rearrangement uses TRBV10-3 and TRBJ1-6; TRBD1 matches at 8 bases. The germline CDR1 and CDR2 sequences are ENHRY and SYGVKD. With 4 bases clipped from V and 5 bases from J, the junction kept 4 bases outside the gene matches. The CDR3 is 15 residues long. The CDR3 nucleotides are TGTGCCATCAGTGCTACAGGGGGACATAATTCACCCCTCCACTTT. Translated: CAISATGGHNSPLHF.

This clonotype was found a few times. The chain carries TRBV2 and TRBJ2-5; D unresolved. V was clipped by 3 bases and J by 3 bases, with 2 bases between them. Germline V CDR1 and CDR2: SNHLY, FYNNEI. The CDR3 consists of 11 residues. The CDR3, as DNA: TGTGCCAGCAGTGAGGAAGAGACCCAGTACTTC. This sequence encodes CASSEEETQYF. The full variable domain, its missing parts supplied by reference TRBV2 and TRBJ2-5, is EPEVTQTPSHQVTQMGQEVILRCVPISNHLYFYWYRQILGQKVEFLVSFYNNEISEKSEIFDDQFSVERPDGSNFTLKIRSTKLEDSAMYFCASSEEETQYFGPGTRLLVL.

The J gene is TRBJ2-7, the V gene TRBV7-8; 7 bases line up with TRBD1. The V and J ends lost 3 bases and 2 bases, in that order; junction bases with no gene match: 10. Germline V CDR1 and CDR2: SGHVS, FQNEAQ. CDR3 length: 16 residues. The CDR3 loop is CASSLGPTGKTYEQYF. The CDR3 DNA reads TGTGCCAGCAGCTTGGGGCCGACAGGGAAGACCTACGAGCAGTACTTC.

The chain recombines TRBV10-3 with TRBJ2-7; 16 bases match TRBD2. In germline, CDR1 is ENHRY, CDR2 SYGVKD. The CDR3 runs 16 residues. J was trimmed by 2 bases and V by 4 bases; bases with no gene match: 2. CDR3 DNA sequence: TGTGCCATCAGTGCCGGGACTAGCGGGGGGGCCTACGAGCAGTACTTC. Its translation: CAISAGTSGGAYEQYF.

This clonotype showed up just once. The chain links TRBV2 to TRBJ1-3; no definite D call. The germline V and J ends were trimmed by 4 bases and 5 bases, with 12 bases remaining between them. Germline loops: CDR1 SNHLY, CDR2 FYNNEI. The CDR3 totals 14 residues. Written as DNA, the CDR3 is TGTGCCAGCAGTGTTGAGGGCGGTAGAAACACCATATATTTT. It encodes CASSVEGGRNTIYF. The full variable domain, rest sourced from reference TRBV2 and TRBJ1-3, is EPEVTQTPSHQVTQMGQEVILRCVPISNHLYFYWYRQILGQKVEFLVSFYNNEISEKSEIFDDQFSVERPDGSNFTLKIRSTKLEDSAMYFCASSVEGGRNTIYFGEGSWLTVV.

The V call is TRBV9, the J call TRBJ2-1, with D possibly being TRBD1 (6 bases). V gave up 7 bases and J gave up 0 bases, with 11 bases separating them. Germline-derived CDR1 and CDR2 are SGDLS and YYNGEE. The CDR3 length is 14 residues. The CDR3 spells CASQRGSSYNEQFF. For the CDR3, the DNA is TGTGCCAGCCAGAGGGGGAGCTCCTACAATGAGCAGTTCTTC.

The chain employs TRBV25-1 and TRBJ2-7, with a tentative D call TRBD2 (6 bases). Germline assignment: CDR1 MGHDK and CDR2 SYGVNS. This CDR3 is 13 amino acids long. The germline V and J ends were trimmed by 9 bases and 5 bases, with 17 bases remaining between them. The CDR3 DNA is TGTGCCAGTAGGACCGGGGGAAAGGACGAGCAGTACTTC. Protein: CASRTGGKDEQYF.

A note on this clonotype: A read error may produce the germline difference seen at one junction end. J is TRBJ2-5 and V is TRBV27, with a weak D call TRBD2 (7 bases). CDR3 length: 18 residues. Germline values: CDR1 MNHEY, CDR2 SMNVEV (reference sequence). The DNA for the CDR3 is TGTGCCAGCAGTCCCACCCCCCCGGGGGGCTGGAGCCAAGAGACCCAGCATTTC. This codes for CASSPTPPGGWSQETQHF.

The gene calls are TRBV2 and TRBJ1-3; no clear D. This CDR3 has 13 amino acids. The germline gives CDR1 SNHLY, CDR2 FYNNEI. Trimming took 1 base from V and 2 from J, leaving 3 bases between them. The CDR3 sequence: CASSEGAGNTIYF. The CDR3 bases are TGTGCCAGCAGTGAAGGGGCTGGAAACACCATATATTTT.

V usage is TRBV10-3 and J usage is TRBJ1-5; 9 bases are shared with TRBD1. The CDR3 totals 14 residues. The germline gives CDR1 ENHRY, CDR2 SYGVKD. Germline trimming cut 7 bases from V and 3 bases from J; bases unmatched to any gene: 4. In nucleotides, the CDR3 is TGTGCCATCAAAACAGGGGGCCTCAATCAGCCCCAGCATTTT. Translation: CAIKTGGLNQPQHF.

The chain combines TRBV29-1 with TRBJ1-1; no clear D. CDR3 length: 15 amino acids. CDR1 and CDR2 (germline): SQVTM, ANQGSEA. V was shortened by 8 bases and J by 0 bases, with 19 bases between the two germline ends. The chain's CDR3 is CSTSRPGRMNTEAFF. CDR3 DNA sequence: TGCAGCACCTCCCGGCCAGGCAGAATGAACACTGAAGCTTTCTTT. Complete variable domain (other parts from reference TRBV29-1 and TRBJ1-1): SAVISQKPSRDICQRGTSLTIQCQVDSQVTMMFWYRQQPGQSLTLIATANQGSEATYESGFVIDKFPISRPNLTFSTLTVSNMSPEDSSIYLCSTSRPGRMNTEAFFGQGTRLTVV.

This clonotype was seen once. The rearrangement joins TRBV10-3 to TRBJ2-7, with 14 bases that match TRBD2. V trimming: 10 bases; J trimming: 0 bases; junction bases outside the gene matches: 11. The CDR3 is 17 residues long. Germline V gives CDR1 ENHRY, CDR2 SYGVKD. CDR3 coding DNA: TGTGCCAGCAGCGGACTAGCGGGGGGAGGTCCCTCCTACGAGCAGTACTTC. As protein: CASSGLAGGGPSYEQYF.

In its sample, this clonotype was seen many times. The rearrangement links TRBV6-2 or TRBV6-3 to TRBJ2-5; 7 positions match TRBD2. The CDR3 totals 14 residues. Germline V gives CDR1 MNHEY, CDR2 SVGEGT. The junction had 0 bases not matched to a gene; V was cut back by 0 bases and J by 2 bases. The CDR3 region is CASSYSSGQETQYF. CDR3 sequence (DNA): TGTGCCAGCAGTTACTCTAGCGGGCAAGAGACCCAGTACTTC.

This clonotype was detected a few times. CDR3 bases: TGTGCCAGCAGGAATATAGCGGTGAACACAGATACGCAGTATTTT. Translation gives CASRNIAVNTDTQYF. The chain has TRBV6-1 and TRBJ2-3, with a tentative D call TRBD2 (6 bases). The ends were cut back, 6 bases at V and 2 bases at J, with 15 bases in the middle. Germline-derived CDR1 and CDR2 are MNHNS and SASEGT. CDR3 length: 15 amino acids.

The chain has TRBV2 and TRBJ1-5; D remains unclear. The CDR3 has 14 amino acids. Trimming removed 6 bases at V and 1 base at J, with 10 bases between. CDR1 and CDR2 (germline): SNHLY, FYNNEI. The CDR3 here is CASSHDLSNQPQHF. The CDR3 bases are TGTGCCAGCAGCCATGACCTGAGCAATCAGCCCCAGCATTTT.

The chain couples TRBV7-2 to TRBJ1-6; the match to TRBD1 covers 9 bases. V was clipped by 5 bases and J by 7 bases; unmatched bases: 6. This CDR3 has 15 amino acids. Germline V gene data show CDR1 as SGHTA and CDR2 as FQGNSA. The CDR3 reads CASSPTGGMNSPLHF. CDR3 in DNA: TGTGCCAGCAGCCCCACAGGGGGCATGAATTCACCCCTCCACTTT.

The chain carries TRBV15 and TRBJ2-1; 11 bases agree with TRBD2. V lost 4 bases, J lost 7 bases, and 12 bases stayed unmatched. The germline gives CDR1 LNHNV, CDR2 YYDKDF (reference sequence). The CDR3 is 17 residues long. The chain's CDR3 is CATSTRELAGGRNEQFF. Written as DNA, the CDR3 is TGTGCCACCAGCACCAGAGAGTTAGCGGGGGGGCGTAATGAGCAGTTCTTC.

This clonotype was recorded a few times. This likely comes from a read error, as the CDR3 has no conserved phenylalanine or tryptophan at its end. The rearrangement joins TRBV20-1 to TRBJ1-1; tentative D call: TRBD1 (5 bases). V was cut by 6 bases and J by 1 base, with 18 bases left in between. The CDR3 consists of 15 residues. Germline-derived CDR1 and CDR2 are DFQATT and SNEGSKA (reference sequence). DNA of the CDR3: TGCAGTGCCAGTAGTTGGGGACGCAAGAACACTGAAGCTTTCCTT. Residues: CSASSWGRKNTEAFL.

The rearrangement uses TRBV10-2 and TRBJ2-3; D is unclear. CDR3 size: 14 residues. The germline V and J ends were trimmed by 4 bases and 2 bases, with 10 bases remaining between them. The V gene's germline CDR1 is WSHSY and CDR2 SAAADI. The CDR3 reads CASSVGSITDTQYF. The CDR3 DNA is TGCGCCAGCAGTGTCGGATCGATCACAGATACGCAGTATTTT.

V and J are TRBV7-2 and TRBJ2-3; the D is unclear. The CDR3 is made up of 16 amino acids. Germline-derived CDR1 and CDR2 are SGHTA and FQGNSA. Between the trimmed V and J ends, which lost 1 base and 0 bases, there was a span of 11 bases. CDR3 nucleotides: TGTGCCAGCAGCTTAGAGGTGATTTCTAGCACAGATACGCAGTATTTT. It encodes CASSLEVISSTDTQYF.